A selection of T cell receptor beta chains follows, all from one sample in a study of blood T cells in healthy people across ages. TCRdb reprocessed the 5' RACE reads via MiXCR and lists one record per CDR3 protein. The sample includes about 1.8 million distinct CDR3 sequences, about 50% of them seen just once. Sequencing was performed on blood. Receptor source: a woman aged 40 to 49 in good health. Both conserved end residues are part of each CDR3. A D gene is named only where the DNA matches it firmly. Only part of the rows carry a size: once, few, many, or a class if the clone is expanded.

cdr3_aa cdr3_nt v_call d_call clone_size j_call
CASSEQGRNIQYF TGCGCCAGCAGTGAACAGGGGAGGAACATTCAGTACTTC TRBV5-1 - - TRBJ2-4
CASSQEEMDSTDTQYF TGCGCCAGCAGCCAAGAGGAAATGGACAGCACAGATACGCAGTATTTT TRBV4-1 - few TRBJ2-3
CASSSPQVNTEAFF TGTGCCAGCAGCTCACCACAGGTGAACACTGAAGCTTTCTTT TRBV7-9 - - TRBJ1-1
CSAIIGGEETQYF TGCAGTGCTATCATTGGGGGCGAAGAGACCCAGTACTTC TRBV20-1 - - TRBJ2-5
CSAHRDTSYNEQFF TGCAGTGCCCACCGGGACACTAGTTACAATGAGCAGTTCTTC TRBV20-1 - - TRBJ2-1
CASRPDSRNEQFF TGTGCCAGCAGACCGGACAGCCGGAATGAGCAGTTCTTC TRBV27 - few TRBJ2-1
CASSFDISNYGYTF TGTGCCAGCAGTTTTGACATTTCTAACTATGGCTACACCTTC TRBV28 - - TRBJ1-2
CASSLEGDRLDGYTF TGTGCCAGCAGCTTGGAAGGGGACAGGTTAGATGGCTACACCTTC TRBV5-6 TRBD1 - TRBJ1-2
CASSQDGLADSTDTQYF TGTGCCAGCAGCCAAGATGGACTAGCGGACAGCACAGATACGCAGTATTTT TRBV4-2 TRBD2 - TRBJ2-3
CASSLEEAAPETQYF TGTGCCAGCAGCTTAGAGGAAGCGGCCCCCGAGACCCAGTACTTC TRBV7-9 - few TRBJ2-5
CAINQGSNQPQHF TGTGCCATCAACCAGGGGAGCAATCAGCCCCAGCATTTT TRBV10-3 - few TRBJ1-5
CASSAARGPYNEQFF TGTGCCAGCAGCGCCGCTCGGGGCCCCTACAATGAGCAGTTCTTC TRBV7-2 - - TRBJ2-1
CSAGGTSGDNEQFF TGCAGTGCGGGGGGGACTAGCGGGGACAATGAGCAGTTCTTC TRBV20-1 TRBD2 few TRBJ2-1
CASSPTTGHFQETQYF TGTGCCAGCAGCCCGACGACAGGGCACTTCCAAGAGACCCAGTACTTC TRBV14 TRBD1 - TRBJ2-5
CASSSTGKSYNEQFF TGCGCCAGCAGCTCGACAGGGAAATCCTACAATGAGCAGTTCTTC TRBV5-1 TRBD1 few TRBJ2-1
CASSEPPTVQRDTQYF TGTGCCAGCAGTGAACCCCCTACAGTCCAGCGGGATACGCAGTATTTT TRBV6-7 - - TRBJ2-3
CASSDRSSGGDTGELFF TGTGCCAGCAGTGACCGCTCATCAGGAGGGGACACCGGGGAGCTGTTTTTT TRBV6-4 - - TRBJ2-2
CASRMTSGKSYNEQFF TGTGCCAGCAGAATGACTAGCGGGAAATCCTACAATGAGCAGTTCTTC TRBV7-9 TRBD2 few TRBJ2-1
CASSYPGQGSYNSPLHF TGTGCCAGCAGCTACCCGGGACAGGGGTCTTATAATTCACCCCTCCACTTT TRBV28 TRBD1 - TRBJ1-6
CSVDRNGLALETQYF TGCAGCGTTGATCGTAATGGGCTAGCGTTAGAGACCCAGTACTTC TRBV29-1 - few TRBJ2-5
CASSSSRAVGFNEQFF TGTGCCAGCAGCTCCAGTCGCGCGGTTGGTTTTAATGAGCAGTTCTTC TRBV11-2 - few TRBJ2-1
CASRGMPTRGGTDTQYF TGTGCCAGCAGGGGGATGCCAACTAGGGGGGGCACAGATACGCAGTATTTT TRBV27 - - TRBJ2-3